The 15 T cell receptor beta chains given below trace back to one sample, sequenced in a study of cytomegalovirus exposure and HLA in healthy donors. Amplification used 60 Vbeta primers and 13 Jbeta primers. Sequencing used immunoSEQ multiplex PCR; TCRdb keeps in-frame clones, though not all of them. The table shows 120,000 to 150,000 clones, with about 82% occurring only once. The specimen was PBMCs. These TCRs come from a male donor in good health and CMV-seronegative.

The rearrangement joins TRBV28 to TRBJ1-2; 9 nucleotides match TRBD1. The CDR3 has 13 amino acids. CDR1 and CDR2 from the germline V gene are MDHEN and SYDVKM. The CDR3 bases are TGTGGCAGAGGGGACAGGGCGGGATATGGCTACACCTTC. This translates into CGRGDRAGYGYTF.

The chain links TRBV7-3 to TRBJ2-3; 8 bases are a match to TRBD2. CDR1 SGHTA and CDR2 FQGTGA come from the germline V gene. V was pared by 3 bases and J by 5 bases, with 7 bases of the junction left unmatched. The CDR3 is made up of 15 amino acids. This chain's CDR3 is CASSFNGRARDTQYF. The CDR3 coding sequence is TGTGCCAGCAGCTTTAACGGGAGGGCCCGAGATACGCAGTATTTT.

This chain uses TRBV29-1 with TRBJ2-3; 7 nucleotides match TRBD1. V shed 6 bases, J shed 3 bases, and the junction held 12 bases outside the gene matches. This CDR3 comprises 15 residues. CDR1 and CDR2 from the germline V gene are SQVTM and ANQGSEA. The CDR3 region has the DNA TGCAGCGTGAGACTACAGGGGACACAAACAGATACGCAGTATTTT. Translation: CSVRLQGTQTDTQYF.

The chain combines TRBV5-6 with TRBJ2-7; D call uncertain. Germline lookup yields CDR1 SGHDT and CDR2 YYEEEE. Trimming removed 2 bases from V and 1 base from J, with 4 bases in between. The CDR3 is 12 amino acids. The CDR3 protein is CASSFLSYEQYF. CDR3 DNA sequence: TGTGCCAGCAGCTTTCTTTCCTACGAGCAGTACTTC.

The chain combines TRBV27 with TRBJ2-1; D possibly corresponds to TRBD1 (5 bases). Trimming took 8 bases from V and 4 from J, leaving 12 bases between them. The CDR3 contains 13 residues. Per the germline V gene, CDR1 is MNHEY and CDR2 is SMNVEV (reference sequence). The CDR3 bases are TGTGCCAGCTGGGGCAGCTATTACAATGAGCAGTTCTTC. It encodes CASWGSYYNEQFF.

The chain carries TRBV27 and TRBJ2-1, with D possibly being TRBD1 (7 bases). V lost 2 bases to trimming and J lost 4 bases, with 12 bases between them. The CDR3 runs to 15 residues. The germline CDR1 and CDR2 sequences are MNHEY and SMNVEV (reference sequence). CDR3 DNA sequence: TGTGCCAGCAGTTTAGAGGGGGCGGGATACAATGAGCAGTTCTTC. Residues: CASSLEGAGYNEQFF.

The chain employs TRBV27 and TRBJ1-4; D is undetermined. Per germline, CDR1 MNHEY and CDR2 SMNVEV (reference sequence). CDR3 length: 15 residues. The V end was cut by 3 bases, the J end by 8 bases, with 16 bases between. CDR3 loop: CASSLYGTNSEKLFF. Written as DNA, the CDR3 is TGTGCCAGCAGTTTGTATGGAACCAATAGCGAAAAACTGTTTTTT.

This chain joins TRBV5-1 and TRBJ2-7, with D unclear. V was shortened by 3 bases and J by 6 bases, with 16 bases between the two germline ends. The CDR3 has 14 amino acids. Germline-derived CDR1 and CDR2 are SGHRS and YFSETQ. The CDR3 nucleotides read TGCGCCAGCAGCTCCACGGTCCCTAAAAGCGAGCAGTACTTC. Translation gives CASSSTVPKSEQYF.

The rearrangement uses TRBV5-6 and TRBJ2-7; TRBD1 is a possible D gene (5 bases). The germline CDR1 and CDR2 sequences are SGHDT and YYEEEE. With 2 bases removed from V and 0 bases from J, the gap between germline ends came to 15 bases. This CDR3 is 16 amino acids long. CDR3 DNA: TGTGCCAGCAGCTTATTAGTCCCAGGGAACTCCTACGAGCAGTACTTC. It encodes CASSLLVPGNSYEQYF. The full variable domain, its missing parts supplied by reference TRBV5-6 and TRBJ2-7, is DAGVTQSPTHLIKTRGQQVTLRCSPKSGHDTVSWYQQALGQGPQFIFQYYEEEERQRGNFPDRFSGHQFPNYSSELNVNALLLGDSALYLCASSLLVPGNSYEQYFGPGTRLTVT.

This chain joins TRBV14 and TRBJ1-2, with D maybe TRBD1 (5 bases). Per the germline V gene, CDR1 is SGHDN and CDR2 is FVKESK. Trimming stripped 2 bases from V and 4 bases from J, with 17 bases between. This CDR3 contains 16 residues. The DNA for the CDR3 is TGTGCCAGCAGCCAAAGCCAGGGCCGCCTGGTCTATGGCTACACCTTC. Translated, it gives CASSQSQGRLVYGYTF.

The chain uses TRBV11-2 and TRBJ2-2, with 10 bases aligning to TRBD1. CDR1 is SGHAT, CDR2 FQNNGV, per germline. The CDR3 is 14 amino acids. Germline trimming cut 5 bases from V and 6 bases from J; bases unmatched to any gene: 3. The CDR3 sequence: CASSRDRGAGELFF. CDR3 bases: TGTGCCAGCAGCAGGGACAGGGGAGCCGGGGAGCTGTTTTTT.

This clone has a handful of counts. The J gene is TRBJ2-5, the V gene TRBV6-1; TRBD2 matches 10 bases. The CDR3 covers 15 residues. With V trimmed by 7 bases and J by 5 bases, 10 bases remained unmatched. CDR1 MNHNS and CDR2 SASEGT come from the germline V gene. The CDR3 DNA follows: TGTGCCAGCACCCGAATAGCGGGAGGTCGGGAGACCCAGTACTTC. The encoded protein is CASTRIAGGRETQYF.

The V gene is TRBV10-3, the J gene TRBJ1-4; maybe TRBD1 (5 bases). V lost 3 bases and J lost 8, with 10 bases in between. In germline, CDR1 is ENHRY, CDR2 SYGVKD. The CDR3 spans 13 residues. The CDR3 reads CAISDRVGEKLFF. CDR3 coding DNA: TGTGCCATCAGTGACAGGGTGGGAGAAAAACTGTTTTTT.

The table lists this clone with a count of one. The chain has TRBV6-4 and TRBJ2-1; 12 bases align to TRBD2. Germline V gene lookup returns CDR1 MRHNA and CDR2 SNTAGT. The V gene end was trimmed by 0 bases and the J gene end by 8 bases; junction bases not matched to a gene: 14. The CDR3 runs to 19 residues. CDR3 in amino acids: CASSDSGLAGGPVNDEQFF. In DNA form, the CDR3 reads TGTGCCAGCAGTGACTCTGGGCTAGCGGGGGGGCCCGTCAACGATGAGCAGTTCTTC.

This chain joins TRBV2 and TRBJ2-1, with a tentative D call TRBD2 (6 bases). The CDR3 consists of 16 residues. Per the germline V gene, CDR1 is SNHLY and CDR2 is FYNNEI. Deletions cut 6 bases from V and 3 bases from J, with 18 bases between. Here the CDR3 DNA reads TGTGCCAGCAGCGACAATGCGGGAATTGACTACAATGAGCAGTTCTTC. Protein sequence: CASSDNAGIDYNEQFF.